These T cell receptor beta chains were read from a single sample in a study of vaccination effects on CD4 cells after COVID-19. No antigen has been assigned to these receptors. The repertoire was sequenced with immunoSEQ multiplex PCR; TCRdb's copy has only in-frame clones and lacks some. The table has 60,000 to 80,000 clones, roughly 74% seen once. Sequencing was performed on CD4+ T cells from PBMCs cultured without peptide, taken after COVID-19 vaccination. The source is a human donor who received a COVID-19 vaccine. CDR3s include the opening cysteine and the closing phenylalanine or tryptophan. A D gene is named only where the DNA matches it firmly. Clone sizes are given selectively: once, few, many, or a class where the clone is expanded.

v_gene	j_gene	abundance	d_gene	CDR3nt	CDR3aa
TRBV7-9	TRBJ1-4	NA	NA	TGTGCCAGCAGCGTCTACGCGGGGGATGAAAAACTGTTTTTT	CASSVYAGDEKLFF
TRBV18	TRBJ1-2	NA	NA	TGTGCCAGCTCACCGTCCGGGACATACTATGGCTACACCTTC	CASSPSGTYYGYTF
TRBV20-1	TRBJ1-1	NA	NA	TGCAGTGCTAGAACGGGGTCTGAAGCTTTCTTT	CSARTGSEAFF
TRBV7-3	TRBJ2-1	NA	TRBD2	TGTGCCAGCAGTTCGGGACTAGCGGGGGGGCCGTCCTCCTACAATGAGCAGTTCTTC	CASSSGLAGGPSSYNEQFF
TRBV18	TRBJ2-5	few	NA	TGTGCCAGCTCACCAGCGGGGCCGGGGCAGGGGACCCAGTACTTC	CASSPAGPGQGTQYF
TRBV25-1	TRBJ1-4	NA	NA	TGTGCCAGCAGTACCGTTCAAGGAGAAAAACTGTTTTTT	CASSTVQGEKLFF
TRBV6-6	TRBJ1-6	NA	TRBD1	TGTGCCAGCAGTCGGGACAGGGATAATTCACCCCTCCACTTT	CASSRDRDNSPLHF
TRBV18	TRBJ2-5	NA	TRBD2	TGTGCCAGCTCACCCCCCAAAGCGGGGTCTCAAGAGACCCAGTACTTC	CASSPPKAGSQETQYF
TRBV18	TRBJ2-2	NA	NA	TGTGCCAGCTCACTACATAGCGTTGCCGGCACCGGGGAGCTGTTTTTT	CASSLHSVAGTGELFF
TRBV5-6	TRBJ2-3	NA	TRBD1	TGTGCCAGCAGTGGGGATCCGGGACAGGGCACAGATACGCAGTATTTT	CASSGDPGQGTDTQYF
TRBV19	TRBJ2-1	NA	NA	TGTGCCAGTAATCGGTACAATGAGCAGTTCTTC	CASNRYNEQFF
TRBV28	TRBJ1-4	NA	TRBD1	TGTGCCAGCATCCAAGGTGGGGACAGTAATGAAAAACTGTTTTTT	CASIQGGDSNEKLFF
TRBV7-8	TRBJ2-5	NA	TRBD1	TGTGCCAGCAGCCCCGACAGGGGTGGGACCCAGTACTTC	CASSPDRGGTQYF
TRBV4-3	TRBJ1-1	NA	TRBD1	TGCGCCAGCAGCCAACTCTCTGGACAGGGAGGCGCTGAAGCTTTCTTT	CASSQLSGQGGAEAFF
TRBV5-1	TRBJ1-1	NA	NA	TGCGCCAGCAGCTTGGGGTCAGCGAACACTGAAGCTTTCTTT	CASSLGSANTEAFF
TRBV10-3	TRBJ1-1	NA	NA	TGTGCCATCAGTGATCCGGGTAAGGGCGCCACTACTGAAGCTTTCTTT	CAISDPGKGATTEAFF
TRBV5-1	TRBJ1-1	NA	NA	TGCGCCAGCAGCGGGGTCCTTAACACTGAAGCTTTCTTT	CASSGVLNTEAFF
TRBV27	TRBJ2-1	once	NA	TGTGCCAGCAGTCGGGCCACATCCTACAATGAGCAGTTCTTC	CASSRATSYNEQFF
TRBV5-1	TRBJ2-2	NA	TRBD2	TGCGCCAGCAGCACACTCCCCCTAGCGGGTAACACCGGGGAGCTGTTTTTT	CASSTLPLAGNTGELFF
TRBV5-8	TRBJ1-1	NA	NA	TGTGCCAGCAGCGCGGGGCGGGGGGTGAACACTGAAGCTTTCTTT	CASSAGRGVNTEAFF
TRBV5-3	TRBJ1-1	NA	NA	TGTGCCAGAAGCCATTTACCCAAGGACAGGAACACTGAAGCTTTCTTT	CARSHLPKDRNTEAFF
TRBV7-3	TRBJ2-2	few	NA	TGTGCCAGCAGCTTAACCCGAGACACCGGGGAGCTGTTTTTT	CASSLTRDTGELFF
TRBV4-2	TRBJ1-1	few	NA	TGTGCCAGCAGCCAGGGGAGGGTGGCAGAAGCTTTCTTT	CASSQGRVAEAFF
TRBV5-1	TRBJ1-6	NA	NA	TGCGCCAGCAGCCGGGATGCGGGGGCGTATTCACCCCTCCACTTT	CASSRDAGAYSPLHF
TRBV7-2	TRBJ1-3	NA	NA	TGTGCCAGCAGCCTCCTAGCCTTAGACAACTCTGGAAACACCATATATTTT	CASSLLALDNSGNTIYF
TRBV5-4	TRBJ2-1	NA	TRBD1	TGTGCCAGCAGTTTGGACAGGGGAGAGCAGTTCTTC	CASSLDRGEQFF
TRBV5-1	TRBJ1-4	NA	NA	TGCGCCAGCCGACGAGGGATGTACAGTAATGAAAAACTGTTTTTT	CASRRGMYSNEKLFF
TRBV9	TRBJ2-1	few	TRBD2	TGTGCCAGCAGCGAGAAGCCTAGCGGATACAATGAGCAGTTCTTC	CASSEKPSGYNEQFF
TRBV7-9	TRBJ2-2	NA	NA	TGTGCCAGCAGCTTAGTTCTAGGAGGGGCCGGGGAGCTGTTTTTT	CASSLVLGGAGELFF
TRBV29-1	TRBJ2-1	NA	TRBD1	TGCAGCGTCCAACAGGGGGCCCAGCAGTTCTTC	CSVQQGAQQFF
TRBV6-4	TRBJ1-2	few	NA	TGTGCCAGCAGTGACTCCGGGGGACGTGGCTACACCTTC	CASSDSGGRGYTF
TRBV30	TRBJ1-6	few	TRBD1	TGTGCCTGGAGTGTGTCTGGACAGGGGACACCCCTCCACTTT	CAWSVSGQGTPLHF
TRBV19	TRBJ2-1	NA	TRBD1	TGTGCCACCTACAGGGGGCGTGAGCAGTTCTTC	CATYRGREQFF
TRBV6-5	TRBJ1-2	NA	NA	TGTGCCAGCACAGAGGTTGGGGGGGCGGGTGGCTACACCTTC	CASTEVGGAGGYTF
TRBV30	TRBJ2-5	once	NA	TGTGCCTGGACAGGGACGGACCAAGAGACCCAGTACTTC	CAWTGTDQETQYF
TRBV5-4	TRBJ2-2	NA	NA	TGTGCCAGCAGCTTGGTTCGAAAAGGGACCGGGGAGCTGTTTTTT	CASSLVRKGTGELFF
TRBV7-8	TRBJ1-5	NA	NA	TGTGCCAGCAGCCTCCAGGGACTCAATCAGCCCCAGCATTTT	CASSLQGLNQPQHF
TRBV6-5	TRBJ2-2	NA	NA	TGTGCCAGCATCCGTATTGATACCGGGGAGCTGTTTTTT	CASIRIDTGELFF
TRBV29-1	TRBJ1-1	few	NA	TGCAGCTACGGCGAGGGGGGCCTCGCTTTCTTT	CSYGEGGLAFF